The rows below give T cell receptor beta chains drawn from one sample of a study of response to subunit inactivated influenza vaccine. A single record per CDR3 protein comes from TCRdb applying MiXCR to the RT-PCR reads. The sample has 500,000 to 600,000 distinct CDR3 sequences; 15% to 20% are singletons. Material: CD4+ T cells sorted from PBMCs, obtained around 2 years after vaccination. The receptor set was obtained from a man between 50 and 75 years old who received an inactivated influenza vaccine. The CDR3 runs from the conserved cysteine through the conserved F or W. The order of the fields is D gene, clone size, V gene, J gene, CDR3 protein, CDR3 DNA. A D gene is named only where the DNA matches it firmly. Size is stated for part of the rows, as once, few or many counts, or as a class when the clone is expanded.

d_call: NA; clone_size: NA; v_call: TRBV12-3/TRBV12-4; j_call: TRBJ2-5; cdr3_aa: CASSFAGARETQYF; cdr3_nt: TGTGCCAGCAGTTTTGCCGGGGCCCGAGAGACCCAGTACTTC
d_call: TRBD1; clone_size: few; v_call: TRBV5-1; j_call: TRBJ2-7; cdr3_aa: CASSSQGYFDEQYF; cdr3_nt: TGCGCCAGCAGCTCACAGGGGTACTTCGACGAGCAGTACTTC
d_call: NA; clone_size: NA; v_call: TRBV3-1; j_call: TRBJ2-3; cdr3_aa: CASSSVRDRSPRDTQYF; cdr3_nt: TGTGCCAGCAGCTCAGTCCGGGACCGCTCCCCCCGGGATACGCAGTATTTT
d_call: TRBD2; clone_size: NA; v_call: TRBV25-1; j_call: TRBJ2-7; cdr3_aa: CASSDAWGTSYEQYF; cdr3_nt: TGTGCCAGCAGTGATGCCTGGGGGACTAGCTACGAGCAGTACTTC
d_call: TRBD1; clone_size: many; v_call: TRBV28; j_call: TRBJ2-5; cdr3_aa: CASSLTGGRETQYF; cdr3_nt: TGCGCCAGCAGCTTGACAGGGGGTAGGGAGACCCAGTACTTC
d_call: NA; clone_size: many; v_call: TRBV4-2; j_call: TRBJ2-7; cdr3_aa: CASSQDLREQYF; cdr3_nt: TGTGCCAGCAGCCAAGATCTTCGCGAGCAGTACTTC
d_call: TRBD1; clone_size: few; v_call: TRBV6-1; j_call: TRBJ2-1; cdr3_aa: CASSTDRGYNEQFF; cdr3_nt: TGTGCCAGCAGCACAGACAGGGGATACAATGAGCAGTTCTTC
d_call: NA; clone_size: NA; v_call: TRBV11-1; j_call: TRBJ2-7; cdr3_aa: CASSLGTGTSSYEQYF; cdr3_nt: TGTGCCAGCAGCTTAGGGACAGGGACTAGCTCCTACGAGCAGTACTTC
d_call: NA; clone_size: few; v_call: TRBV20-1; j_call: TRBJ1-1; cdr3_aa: CSAIQPLNTEAFF; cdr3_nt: TGCAGTGCTATTCAGCCATTAAACACTGAAGCTTTCTTT
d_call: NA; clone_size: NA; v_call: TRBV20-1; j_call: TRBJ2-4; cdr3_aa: CSATGGQKLAKNIQYF; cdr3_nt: TGCAGTGCTACGGGTGGACAGAAACTAGCCAAAAACATTCAGTACTTC
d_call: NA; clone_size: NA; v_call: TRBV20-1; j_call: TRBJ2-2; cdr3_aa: CSAKRGGLNTGELFF; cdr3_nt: TGCAGTGCTAAAAGGGGGGGTTTGAACACCGGGGAGCTGTTTTTT
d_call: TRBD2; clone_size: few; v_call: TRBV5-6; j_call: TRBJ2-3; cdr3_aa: CASSLRFWLAGGKDTQYF; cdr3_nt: TGTGCCAGCAGCTTACGTTTTTGGCTAGCGGGAGGGAAGGATACGCAGTATTTT
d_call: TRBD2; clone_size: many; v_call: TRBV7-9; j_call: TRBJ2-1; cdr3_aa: CASSLRSGLAGINEQFF; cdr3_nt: TGTGCCAGCAGCTTAAGATCGGGACTAGCGGGAATCAATGAGCAGTTCTTC
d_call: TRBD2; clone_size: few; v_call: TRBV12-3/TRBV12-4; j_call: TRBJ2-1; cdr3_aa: CASSLGLAGAPGQFF; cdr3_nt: TGTGCCAGCAGTTTGGGACTAGCGGGGGCGCCCGGGCAGTTCTTC
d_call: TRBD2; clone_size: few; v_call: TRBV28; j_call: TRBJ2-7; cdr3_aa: CASSLSLGLGSGEYEQYF; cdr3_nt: TGTGCCAGCAGTTTATCCCTGGGCCTTGGGAGCGGGGAGTACGAGCAGTACTTC
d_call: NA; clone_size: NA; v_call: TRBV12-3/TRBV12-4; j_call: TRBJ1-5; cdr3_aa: CASSLSHRASNQPQHF; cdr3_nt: TGTGCCAGCAGTTTGTCCCACAGGGCTAGCAATCAGCCCCAGCATTTT
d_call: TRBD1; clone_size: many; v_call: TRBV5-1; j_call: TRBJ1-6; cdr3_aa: CASSFESGTASSPLHF; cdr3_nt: TGCGCCAGCAGCTTCGAGTCCGGGACAGCATCATCACCCCTCCACTTT
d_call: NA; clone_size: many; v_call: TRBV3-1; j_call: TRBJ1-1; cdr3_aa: CASSQMGAVNTEAFF; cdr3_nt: TGTGCCAGCAGCCAAATGGGGGCGGTGAACACTGAAGCTTTCTTT
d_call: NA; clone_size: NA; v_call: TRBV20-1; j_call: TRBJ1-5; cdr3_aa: CSARDAHRRDVGNQPQHF; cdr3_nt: TGCAGTGCTAGAGATGCCCATAGGCGTGACGTAGGCAATCAGCCCCAGCATTTT
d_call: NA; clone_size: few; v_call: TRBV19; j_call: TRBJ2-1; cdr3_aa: CASSVIQATYNEQFF; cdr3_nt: TGTGCCAGTAGTGTGATTCAGGCCACCTACAATGAGCAGTTCTTC
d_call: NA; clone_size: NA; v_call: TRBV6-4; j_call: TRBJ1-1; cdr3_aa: CASSTVLGTEAFF; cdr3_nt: TGTGCCAGCAGTACAGTGCTCGGGACTGAAGCTTTCTTT
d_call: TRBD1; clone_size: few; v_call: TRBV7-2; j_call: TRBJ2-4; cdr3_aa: CASSPGTVAKNIQYF; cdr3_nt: TGTGCCAGCAGCCCCGGGACAGTAGCCAAAAACATTCAGTACTTC
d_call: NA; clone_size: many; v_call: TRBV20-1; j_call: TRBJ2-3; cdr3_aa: CSATPGGAEDTQYF; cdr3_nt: TGCAGTGCTACGCCAGGGGGGGCGGAAGATACGCAGTATTTT
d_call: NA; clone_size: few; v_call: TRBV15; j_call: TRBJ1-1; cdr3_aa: CATSQGDRNTEAFF; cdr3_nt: TGTGCCACCAGTCAAGGGGACCGGAACACTGAAGCTTTCTTT
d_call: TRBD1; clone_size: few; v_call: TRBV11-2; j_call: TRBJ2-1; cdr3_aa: CASSLVRWGTGQSSYNEQFF; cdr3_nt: TGTGCCAGCAGCTTAGTTCGCTGGGGGACAGGGCAGTCCTCCTACAATGAGCAGTTCTTC
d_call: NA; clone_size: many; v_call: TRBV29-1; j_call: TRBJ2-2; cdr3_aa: CSVDKGTGELFF; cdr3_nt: TGCAGCGTTGATAAAGGGACCGGGGAGCTGTTTTTT
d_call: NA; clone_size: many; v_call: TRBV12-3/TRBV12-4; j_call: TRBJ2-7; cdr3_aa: CASSLEGIYEQYF; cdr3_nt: TGTGCCAGCAGTTTAGAAGGAATATACGAGCAGTACTTC
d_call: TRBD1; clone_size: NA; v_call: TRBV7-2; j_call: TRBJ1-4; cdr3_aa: CASSLETGGYEKLFF; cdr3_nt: TGTGCCAGCAGCTTAGAGACAGGGGGTTATGAAAAACTGTTTTTT
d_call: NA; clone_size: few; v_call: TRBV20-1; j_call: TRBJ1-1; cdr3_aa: CSASPSDRNTEAFF; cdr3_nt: TGCAGTGCTAGTCCCAGCGACAGGAACACTGAAGCTTTCTTT
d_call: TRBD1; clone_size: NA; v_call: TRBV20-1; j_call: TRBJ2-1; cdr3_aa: CSARRTGSLPPQFF; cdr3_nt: TGCAGTGCTAGACGGACAGGGTCACTTCCCCCCCAGTTCTTC
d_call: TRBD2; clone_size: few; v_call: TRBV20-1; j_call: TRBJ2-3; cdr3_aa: CSAPTGTSGRRTDTQYF; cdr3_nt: TGCAGTGCACCGACCGGGACTAGCGGGAGGAGGACAGATACGCAGTATTTT
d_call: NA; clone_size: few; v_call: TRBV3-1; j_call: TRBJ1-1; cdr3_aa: CASSPSGGLEAFF; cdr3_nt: TGTGCCAGCAGCCCCAGCGGAGGGCTTGAAGCTTTCTTT
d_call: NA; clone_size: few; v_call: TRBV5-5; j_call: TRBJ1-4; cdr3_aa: CASSGTRGVEKLFF; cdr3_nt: TGTGCCAGCAGCGGAACAAGAGGGGTCGAAAAACTGTTTTTT
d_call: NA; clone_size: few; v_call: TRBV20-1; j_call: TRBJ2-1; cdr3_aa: CSARRVGSSGREQFF; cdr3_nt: TGCAGTGCTAGGAGGGTCGGTTCATCAGGGCGTGAGCAGTTCTTC
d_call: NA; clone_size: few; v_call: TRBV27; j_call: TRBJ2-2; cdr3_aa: CASTLGGSPTGELFF; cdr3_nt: TGTGCCAGCACCCTAGGAGGGAGCCCCACCGGGGAGCTGTTTTTT
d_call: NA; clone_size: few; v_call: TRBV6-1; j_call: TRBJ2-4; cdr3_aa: CASSRGGNENIQYF; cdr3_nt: TGTGCCAGCTCCAGGGGGGGAAACGAAAACATTCAGTACTTC
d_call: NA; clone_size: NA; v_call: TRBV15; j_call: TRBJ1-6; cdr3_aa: CATSRDLRDSPLHF; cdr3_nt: TGTGCCACCAGCAGAGATTTAAGGGATTCACCCCTCCACTTT
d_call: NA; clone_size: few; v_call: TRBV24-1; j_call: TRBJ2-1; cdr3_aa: CATKQTGDNEQFF; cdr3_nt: TGTGCCACCAAGCAGACAGGAGACAATGAGCAGTTCTTC
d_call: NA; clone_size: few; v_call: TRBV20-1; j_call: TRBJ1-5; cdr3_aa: CSARGSSNQPQHF; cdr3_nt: TGCAGTGCTAGGGGTAGTAGCAATCAGCCCCAGCATTTT
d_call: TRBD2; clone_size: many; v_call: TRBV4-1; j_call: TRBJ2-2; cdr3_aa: CASSQEGGIGELFF; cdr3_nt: TGCGCCAGCAGCCAAGAGGGAGGGATCGGGGAGCTGTTTTTT